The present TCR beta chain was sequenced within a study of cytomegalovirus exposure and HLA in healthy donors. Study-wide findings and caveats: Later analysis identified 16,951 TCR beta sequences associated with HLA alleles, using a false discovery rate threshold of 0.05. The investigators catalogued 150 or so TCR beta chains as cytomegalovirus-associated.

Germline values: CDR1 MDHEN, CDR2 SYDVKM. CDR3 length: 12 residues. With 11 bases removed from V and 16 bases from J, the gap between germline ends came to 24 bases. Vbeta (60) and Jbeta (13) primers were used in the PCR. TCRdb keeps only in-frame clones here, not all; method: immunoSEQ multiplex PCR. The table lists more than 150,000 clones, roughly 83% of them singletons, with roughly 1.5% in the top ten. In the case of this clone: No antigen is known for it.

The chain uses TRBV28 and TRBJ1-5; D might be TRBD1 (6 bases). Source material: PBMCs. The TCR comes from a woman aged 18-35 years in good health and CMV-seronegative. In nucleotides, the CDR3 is TGTGCCGCCGCAGCGGGGGGCCTAACCCGACATTTT. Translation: CAAAAGGLTRHF.